The 30 T cell receptor beta chains presented below share a single source sample, sequenced in a study of blood T cell repertoires in COVID-19. Assay: immunoSEQ multiplex PCR; the TCRdb copy retains only in-frame clones and omits some. This sample has about 140,000 clones, with around 90% found just once. The sample taken for sequencing was peripheral blood. The receptors originated from a human donor in a cohort sampled during active COVID-19.

The J gene is TRBJ2-1, the V gene TRBV2; 10 positions match TRBD2. V lost 6 bases and J lost 7; bases outside the gene matches: 6. The CDR3 is 14 residues long. The germline V gene encodes CDR1 SNHLY and CDR2 FYNNEI. The CDR3 sequence: CASRVAGGRNEQFF. CDR3 sequence (DNA): TGTGCCAGCAGGGTAGCGGGGGGACGGAATGAGCAGTTCTTC.

CDR3 nucleotides: TGCGCCAGCAGTGAGAGGGGACAGCCAAATCAGCCCCAGCATTTT. This gives the protein CASSERGQPNQPQHF. The chain links TRBV10-1 to TRBJ1-5, with 7 bases lining up with TRBD1. Germline trimming cut 2 bases from V and 4 bases from J; bases unmatched to any gene: 5. There are 15 residues in the CDR3. Germline V gene data show CDR1 as WNHNN and CDR2 as SYGVQD (reference sequence).

This chain connects TRBV18 to TRBJ1-5, with D perhaps TRBD1 (5 bases). Trimming cost V 1 base and J 11 bases, with 18 bases left between them. Germline V CDR1 and CDR2: KGHSH, LQKENI. CDR3 length: 15 residues. This CDR3 is CASSPRGLQGSAQHF. The CDR3 DNA follows: TGTGCCAGCTCACCACGGGGCCTCCAAGGCAGTGCCCAGCATTTT. Filled out from reference TRBV18 and TRBJ1-5, the complete variable domain reads NAGVMQNPRHLVRRRGQEARLRCSPMKGHSHVYWYRQLPEEGLKFMVYLQKENIIDESGMPKERFSAEFPKEGPSILRIQQVVRGDSAAYFCASSPRGLQGSAQHFGDGTRLSIL.

The rearrangement links TRBV11-2 to TRBJ2-7; the match to TRBD2 covers 11 bases. V lost 3 bases to trimming and J lost 6 bases; unmatched junction nucleotides: 7. Germline V gene sequence: CDR1 SGHAT, CDR2 FQNNGV. The CDR3 sequence is 15 residues long. DNA for the CDR3: TGTGCCAGCAGCTTGGTAGCGGGAGGGCCAGGCGAGCAGTACTTC. This translates into CASSLVAGGPGEQYF.

The CDR3 here is CASSYGEAYGYTF. CDR3 sequence (DNA): TGTGCCAGCAGTTACGGAGAGGCCTATGGCTACACCTTC. The chain uses TRBV6-5 and TRBJ1-2; no firm D call. The CDR3 runs 13 residues. Trimming took 2 bases from V and 4 from J, leaving 8 bases between them. From germline, CDR1 is MNHEY and CDR2 SVGAGI.

The rearrangement uses TRBV18 and TRBJ1-5; tentative D call: TRBD1 (5 bases). The CDR3 loop spans 13 amino acids. Germline-derived CDR1 and CDR2 are KGHSH and LQKENI. V dropped 6 bases and J dropped 4 bases, with 10 bases sitting between them. In DNA form, the CDR3 reads TGTGCCAGCTCTGGGGGGGGGAATCAGCCCCAGCATTTT. It encodes CASSGGGNQPQHF.

This rearrangement joins TRBV21-1 to TRBJ2-2; the table's D call, TRBD2, has no DNA check behind it. TRBV21-1 is a pseudogene segment. This CDR3 has 16 residues. The CDR3 reads CASSPWGGTNTGELFF. The CDR3 nucleotides read TGTGCCAGCAGCCCCTGGGGGGGAACGAACACCGGGGAGCTGTTTTTT.

This clone was observed once. This rearrangement joins TRBV5-4 to TRBJ2-1; D is possibly TRBD1 (6 bases). Trimming removed 2 bases from V and 4 bases from J, with 7 bases in between. The germline CDR1 and CDR2 sequences are SGHNT and YYREEE (reference sequence). The CDR3 sequence is 13 residues long. The CDR3 DNA sequence: TGTGCCAGCAGCTTCACAGGGTACAATGAGCAGTTCTTC. Translation: CASSFTGYNEQFF.

This chain connects TRBV3-1 (or the pseudogene TRBV3-2) to TRBJ2-7; TRBD2 might be the D (6 bases). The V and J ends lost 4 bases and 3 bases respectively, with 19 bases between them. From germline, CDR1 is LGHDT and CDR2 YNNKEL (reference sequence). This CDR3 has 16 amino acids. In DNA form, the CDR3 reads TGTGCCAGCAGCCCCGATAGGCCTAGCGACCACTACGAGCAGTACTTC. This encodes CASSPDRPSDHYEQYF.

The chain joins TRBV4-2 to TRBJ2-2; the D gene is possibly TRBD2 (7 bases). CDR1 is LGHNA, CDR2 YNFKEQ, per germline. The V gene lost 0 bases and the J gene lost 5 bases, with 19 bases spanning the gap. This CDR3 is 18 amino acids long. The CDR3 nucleotides read TGTGCCAGCAGCCAAGATAGGTCCGGGGGGCCTAAAACCGGGGAGCTGTTTTTT. Translating it yields CASSQDRSGGPKTGELFF.

V is TRBV7-3 and J is TRBJ2-3, with 11 nucleotides matching TRBD2. Germline CDR1 is SGHTA and CDR2 is FQGTGA. V was clipped by 5 bases and J by 2 bases; unmatched bases: 6. CDR3 size: 16 residues. CDR3 amino acids: CASSPGGLADTDTQYF. CDR3 nucleotides: TGTGCCAGCAGCCCAGGGGGACTAGCGGACACAGATACGCAGTATTTT.

V is TRBV7-8 and J is TRBJ2-4; TRBD1 matches 9 bases. Germline V CDR1 and CDR2: SGHVS, FQNEAQ. The CDR3 loop spans 14 amino acids. V lost 6 bases and J lost 5; bases outside the gene matches: 5. CDR3 sequence reads: CASSGQGTENIQYF. In DNA form, the CDR3 reads TGTGCCAGCAGTGGACAGGGGACGGAAAACATTCAGTACTTC.

J is TRBJ1-6 and V is TRBV30; the match to TRBD1 covers 9 bases. V trimming: 8 bases; J trimming: 7 bases; junction bases outside the gene matches: 9. Germline V gives CDR1 GTSNPN, CDR2 SVGIG (reference sequence). The CDR3 is 14 amino acids. The CDR3 DNA reads as TGTGCCAGACGAACAGGACAGGGGAATTCACCCCTCCACTTT. This translates into CARRTGQGNSPLHF. The full variable domain, completed using reference TRBV30 and TRBJ1-6, is SQTIHQWPATLVQPVGSPLSLECTVEGTSNPNLYWYRQAAGRGLQLLFYSVGIGQISSEVPQNLSASRPQDRQFILSSKKLLLSDSGFYLCARRTGQGNSPLHFGNGTRLTVT.

The rearrangement uses TRBV11-2 and TRBJ2-7; TRBD1 agrees at 7 bases. The trim removed 4 bases at V and 4 bases at J, leaving 1 base unmatched. From germline, CDR1 is SGHAT and CDR2 FQNNGV. This CDR3 has 12 residues. The CDR3 sequence is CASSSDRYEQYF. The CDR3 coding sequence is TGTGCCAGCAGCTCGGACAGGTACGAGCAGTACTTC.

The V and J genes are TRBV9 and TRBJ1-3; the D gene is possibly TRBD1 (6 bases). Germline CDR1 and CDR2: SGDLS and YYNGEE. V was shortened by 3 bases and J by 0 bases, with 16 bases between the two germline ends. This CDR3 has 17 amino acids. The CDR3 is CASSAIPGQSSGNTIYF. The CDR3 nucleotides read TGTGCCAGCAGCGCAATTCCAGGACAGAGCTCTGGAAACACCATATATTTT.

The chain recombines TRBV11-2 with TRBJ2-2; possibly TRBD2 for D (6 bases). The CDR3 runs to 18 residues. The germline V gene has CDR1 SGHAT and CDR2 FQNNGV. V was trimmed by 2 bases and J by 5 bases, leaving 21 bases between them. The CDR3 DNA reads TGTGCCAGCAGCTTATCCTCCCGCCGGGACTGGGGGACCGGGGAGCTGTTTTTT. This gives the protein CASSLSSRRDWGTGELFF. The variable domain in full, with the rest retrieved from reference TRBV11-2 and TRBJ2-2, is EAGVAQSPRYKIIEKRQSVAFWCNPISGHATLYWYQQILGQGPKLLIQFQNNGVVDDSQLPKDRFSAERLKGVDSTLKIQPAKLEDSAVYLCASSLSSRRDWGTGELFFGEGSRLTVL.

There are many counts of this clone. J is TRBJ2-3 and V is TRBV5-1, with D unclear. The V and J ends lost 0 bases and 2 bases respectively, with 13 bases between them. Germline V gene sequence: CDR1 SGHRS, CDR2 YFSETQ. The CDR3 spans 16 residues. The CDR3 loop is CASSLGSGPHTDTQYF. The CDR3 DNA is TGCGCCAGCAGCTTGGGTTCGGGTCCCCACACAGATACGCAGTATTTT.

This rearrangement joins TRBV19 to TRBJ1-5; possible D gene TRBD1, 6 bases. This CDR3 has 16 residues. Germline lookup yields CDR1 LNHDA and CDR2 SQIVND (reference sequence). V lost 3 bases, J lost 2 bases, and 14 bases lay in between. The CDR3 DNA reads TGTGCCAGTAGTATGCTTCAGGGGAGAGGCAATCAGCCCCAGCATTTT. Translation gives CASSMLQGRGNQPQHF.

The V call is TRBV28, the J call TRBJ2-4; the match to TRBD2 covers 7 bases. From germline, CDR1 is MDHEN and CDR2 SYDVKM. V dropped 8 bases and J dropped 6; count of bases not matched to a gene: 7. The CDR3 length is 13 residues. DNA of the CDR3: TGTGCCAGCGGGGGGGGTGTGGGAAACATTCAGTACTTC. As protein: CASGGGVGNIQYF.

The chain is built from TRBV11-2 and TRBJ2-3; TRBD2 matches at 11 bases. The trim removed 4 bases at V and 1 base at J, leaving 7 bases unmatched. Germline V gene sequence: CDR1 SGHAT, CDR2 FQNNGV. The CDR3 runs 17 residues. The CDR3 DNA follows: TGTGCCAGCAGCTCCCTCGCGACTAGCGGGGGCACAGATACGCAGTATTTT. Translated, it gives CASSSLATSGGTDTQYF.

The rearrangement links TRBV28 to TRBJ2-7; D may be TRBD1 (6 bases). The CDR3 length is 14 residues. Germline V gene lookup returns CDR1 MDHEN and CDR2 SYDVKM. V dropped 7 bases and J dropped 2 bases, with 15 bases sitting between them. Here the CDR3 DNA reads TGTGCCAGCAAGAACTCTGGGGGCCCCTACGAGCAGTACTTC. Translation: CASKNSGGPYEQYF.

This sequence joins TRBV7-6 and TRBJ2-3; 12 nucleotides line up with TRBD2. Trimming took 2 bases from V and 6 from J; bases not matched to a gene: 9. CDR1 and CDR2 from the germline V gene are SGHVS and FNYEAQ. This CDR3 region has 17 residues. The CDR3 region is CASSLFRTSGGPDTQYF. The CDR3 DNA reads as TGTGCCAGCAGCTTATTCCGAACTAGCGGGGGGCCGGATACGCAGTATTTT. Supplemented by reference TRBV7-6 and TRBJ2-3, the full variable domain reads GAGVSQSPRYKVTKRGQDVALRCDPISGHVSLYWYRQALGQGPEFLTYFNYEAQQDKSGLPNDRFSAERPEGSISTLTIQRTEQRDSAMYRCASSLFRTSGGPDTQYFGPGTRLTVL.

There are a few counts of this clone. The rearrangement uses TRBV30 and TRBJ2-5; possibly TRBD1 for D (6 bases). Germline values: CDR1 GTSNPN, CDR2 SVGIG (reference sequence). Trimming pared 3 bases from V and 6 bases from J, leaving 17 bases between. The CDR3 runs to 14 residues. CDR3 residues: CAWSAPGERKTQYF. The CDR3 nucleotides are TGTGCCTGGAGCGCCCCAGGGGAACGAAAGACCCAGTACTTC.

The chain carries TRBV6-1 and TRBJ1-2, with 9 bases that match TRBD1. V lost 0 bases, J lost 4 bases, and 3 bases stayed unmatched. The germline gives CDR1 MNHNS, CDR2 SASEGT. The CDR3 length is 15 residues. The CDR3 DNA reads as TGTGCCAGCAGTGAAGCGGGGACAGGGTTCTATGGCTACACCTTC. This sequence encodes CASSEAGTGFYGYTF.

CDR3 loop: CASSNRTGSNTEAFF. DNA for the CDR3: TGTGCCAGCAGCAATCGGACAGGATCGAACACTGAAGCTTTCTTT. The chain combines TRBV5-5 with TRBJ1-1; 7 positions match TRBD1. Germline V gene lookup returns CDR1 SGHKS and CDR2 YYEKEE (reference sequence). The CDR3 has 15 residues. Unmatched junction bases numbered 7, after V lost 4 bases and J lost 1 base.

V gene TRBV6-5 combines with J gene TRBJ2-1; 7 bases are a match to TRBD2. V shed 5 bases, J shed 6 bases, and the junction held 7 bases outside the gene matches. The germline V gene encodes CDR1 MNHEY and CDR2 SVGAGI. The CDR3 runs to 14 residues. CDR3 region: CASSQSAGFNEQFF. For the CDR3, the DNA is TGTGCCAGCAGTCAATCAGCGGGGTTCAATGAGCAGTTCTTC.

The gene calls are TRBV5-1 and TRBJ2-1; 13 bases agree with TRBD2. The CDR3 is 17 residues long. V gave up 4 bases and J gave up 5 bases; unmatched junction bases: 9. Germline CDR1 and CDR2: SGHRS and YFSETQ. The CDR3: CASSRTSGSTFHNEQFF. CDR3 DNA sequence: TGCGCCAGCAGCCGGACTAGCGGGAGCACTTTCCACAATGAGCAGTTCTTC.

This chain joins TRBV6-6 and TRBJ1-1; D is unclear. The CDR3 contains 14 residues. Germline CDR1 MNHNY, CDR2 SVGAGI (reference sequence). V was cut by 2 bases and J by 5 bases, with 12 bases left in between. The CDR3 DNA sequence: TGTGCCAGCAGTTACCCCGCAGGAGGGACTGAAGCTTTCTTT. Translation gives CASSYPAGGTEAFF.

The chain combines TRBV7-9 with TRBJ1-4; possible D gene TRBD1, 5 bases. Germline CDR1 is SEHNR and CDR2 is FQNEAQ (reference sequence). This CDR3 region has 15 residues. Deletions cut 1 base from V and 7 bases from J, with 13 bases between. In DNA, the CDR3 is TGTGCCAGCAGCTTAGTCGGAGGGGCTGCTGAAAAACTGTTTTTT. Encoded protein: CASSLVGGAAEKLFF.

This clone was seen a single time. This chain joins TRBV11-2 and TRBJ2-4; the D gene is possibly TRBD1 (6 bases). CDR3 length equals 15 residues. Trimming took 5 bases from V and 5 from J, leaving 16 bases between them. Germline CDR1 reads SGHAT; CDR2 reads FQNNGV. The CDR3 nucleotides are TGTGCCAGCAGCCATTATAGGGGGTGGGAAAACATTCAGTACTTC. Amino acid sequence: CASSHYRGWENIQYF.